This paragraph reports one TCR beta chain. Its antigen is still unknown. The protocol was immunoSEQ multiplex PCR, while the TCRdb copy is restricted to in-frame clones and leaves out a portion. The sample gives fewer than 25,000 clones, 86% of which show up once; 0.95% to 1.3% is in the top ten. This specimen belongs to a study of T cells in localized non-small cell lung cancer. Broader study findings: In the blood, greater T cell density corresponded to longer overall survival. There was higher T cell clonality in uninvolved adjacent lung than in tumor, and it was highest there. Paired adjacent lung recovered a median around 52 of the top 100 tumor clones. It remains possible that heterogeneity exists, since only one tumor region was sequenced.

Trimming took off 4 bases at V and 0 bases at J, with 14 bases between the two ends. The CDR3 is 17 amino acids. The V call is TRBV5-3, the J call TRBJ2-6; D is perhaps TRBD2 (6 bases). TRBV5-3 is an ORF, and what it does is uncertain. The clonotype was recovered from a woman aged 40 to 75 with stage I lung adenocarcinoma. The sample consisted of peripheral blood, taken before any cancer treatment. CDR3: CARSLRDGSSGANVLTF. The CDR3 coding sequence is TGTGCCAGAAGCCTCCGGGACGGGAGCTCTGGGGCCAACGTCCTGACTTTC.